Given below is one TCR beta chain in context. Its antigen has not been determined. Base qualities are not recorded, but no much larger clone differs from it by a single base. The data were obtained in a study of cutaneous CD30+ T cell lymphoproliferative disorder and hepatitis E (dated by TCRdb to 2016 to 2019). The receptor library was made with the immunoSEQ multiplex PCR assay. TCRdb carries this immuneACCESS record with in-frame sequences only. Its versions omit some clonotypes, under half of them owing to an unresolved V gene in the studies checked, with the rest unexplained. In all, the sample holds fewer than 9,500 clones, and 65% to 75% of those were seen once. The top ten clones comprise under 1.4% of the sample. There are 12 amino acids in the CDR3, from cysteine to phenylalanine inclusive. CDR3 DNA only is kept here, 36 bases in frame from base 1. According to the germline V gene, CDR1 reads LGHNT and CDR2 reads FRNRAP. V lost 4 bases and J lost 11 bases, and the count of bases not matched to a germline gene is 5.

The TCR was taken from a human donor with a cutaneous T cell lymphoproliferative disorder associated with hepatitis E virus. The sample consisted of blood. The rearranged segments are TRBV12-5 and TRBJ2-1; 7 bases in the junction line up with TRBD1. The CDR3 protein sequence reads: CASGSTDRKQFF. The DNA is TGTGCTAGTGGTTCGACGGACAGGAAGCAGTTCTTC.